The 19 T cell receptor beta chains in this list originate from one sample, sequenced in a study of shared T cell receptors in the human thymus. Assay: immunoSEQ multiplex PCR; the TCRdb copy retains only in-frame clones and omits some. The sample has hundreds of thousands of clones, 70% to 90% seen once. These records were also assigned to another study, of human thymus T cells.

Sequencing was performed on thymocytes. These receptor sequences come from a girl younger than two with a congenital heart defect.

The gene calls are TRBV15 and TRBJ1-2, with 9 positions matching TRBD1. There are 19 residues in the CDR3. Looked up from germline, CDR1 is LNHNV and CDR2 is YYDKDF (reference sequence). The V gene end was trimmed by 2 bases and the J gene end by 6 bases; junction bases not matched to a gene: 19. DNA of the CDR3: TGTGCCACCAGCAGAAGGGGGTTTGTGGGGACAGGGTTTTTCGATGGCTACACCTTC. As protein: CATSRRGFVGTGFFDGYTF.

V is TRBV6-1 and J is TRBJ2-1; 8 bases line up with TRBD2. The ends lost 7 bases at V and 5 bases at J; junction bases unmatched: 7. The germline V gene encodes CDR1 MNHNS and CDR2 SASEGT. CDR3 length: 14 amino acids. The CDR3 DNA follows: TGTGCCAGCACCGAGACTAGCGAGAACAATGAGCAGTTCTTC. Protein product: CASTETSENNEQFF.

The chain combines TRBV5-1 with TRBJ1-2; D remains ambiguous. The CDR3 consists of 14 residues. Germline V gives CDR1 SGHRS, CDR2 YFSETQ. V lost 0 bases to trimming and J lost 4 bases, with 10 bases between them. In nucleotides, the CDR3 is TGCGCCAGCAGCTTGGTTGGCTCCCCCTATGGCTACACCTTC. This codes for CASSLVGSPYGYTF.

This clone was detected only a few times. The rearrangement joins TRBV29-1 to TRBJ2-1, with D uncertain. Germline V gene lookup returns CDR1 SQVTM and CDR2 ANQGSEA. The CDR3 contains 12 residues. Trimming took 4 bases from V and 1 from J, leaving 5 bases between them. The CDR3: CSVGHSYNEQFF. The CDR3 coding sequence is TGCAGCGTTGGACATTCCTACAATGAGCAGTTCTTC.

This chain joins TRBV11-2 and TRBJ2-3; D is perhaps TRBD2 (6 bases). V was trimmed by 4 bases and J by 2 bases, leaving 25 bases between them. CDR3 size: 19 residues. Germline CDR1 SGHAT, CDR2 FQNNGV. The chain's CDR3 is CASSSCHSGPGVDTDTQYF. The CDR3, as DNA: TGTGCCAGCAGCTCCTGCCATTCCGGGCCGGGGGTCGACACAGATACGCAGTATTTT.

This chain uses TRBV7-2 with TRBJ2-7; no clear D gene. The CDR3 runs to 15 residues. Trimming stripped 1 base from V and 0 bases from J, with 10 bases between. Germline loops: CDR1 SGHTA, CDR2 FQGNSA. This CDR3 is CASSLGGYSSYEQYF. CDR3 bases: TGTGCCAGCAGCTTAGGCGGCTACTCCTCCTACGAGCAGTACTTC.

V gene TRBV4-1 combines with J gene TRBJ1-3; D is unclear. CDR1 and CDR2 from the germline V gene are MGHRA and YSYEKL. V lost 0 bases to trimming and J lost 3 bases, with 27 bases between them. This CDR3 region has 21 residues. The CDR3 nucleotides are TGCGCCAGCAGCCAAGATCAGGCCGGCACGGGGAGCCCCGGGCGTGGAAACACCATATATTTT. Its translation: CASSQDQAGTGSPGRGNTIYF.

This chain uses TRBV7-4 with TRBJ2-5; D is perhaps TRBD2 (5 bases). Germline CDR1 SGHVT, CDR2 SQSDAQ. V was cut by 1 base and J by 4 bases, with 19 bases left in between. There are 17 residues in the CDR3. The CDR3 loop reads CASSLESARRIGETQYF. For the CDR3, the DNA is TGTGCCAGCAGCTTAGAATCTGCGAGGAGGATTGGAGAGACCCAGTACTTC. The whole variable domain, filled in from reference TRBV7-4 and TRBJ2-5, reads GAGVSQSPRYKVAKRGRDVALRCDSISGHVTLYWYRQTLGQGSEVLTYSQSDAQRDKSGRPSGRFSAERPERSVSTLKIQRTEQGDSAVYLCASSLESARRIGETQYFGPGTRLLVL.

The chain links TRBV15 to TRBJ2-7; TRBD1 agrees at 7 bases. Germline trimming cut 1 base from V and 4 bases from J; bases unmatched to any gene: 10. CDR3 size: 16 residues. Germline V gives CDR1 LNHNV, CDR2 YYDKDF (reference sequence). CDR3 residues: CATSRVGQIKNYEQYF. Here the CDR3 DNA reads TGTGCCACCAGCAGAGTGGGACAGATTAAAAATTACGAGCAGTACTTC.

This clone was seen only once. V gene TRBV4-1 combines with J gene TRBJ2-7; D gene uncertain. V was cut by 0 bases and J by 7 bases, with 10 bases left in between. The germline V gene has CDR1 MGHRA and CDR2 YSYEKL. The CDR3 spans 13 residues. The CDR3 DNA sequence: TGCGCCAGCAGCCAAGATCTCCCACTAGAGCAGTACTTC. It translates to CASSQDLPLEQYF.

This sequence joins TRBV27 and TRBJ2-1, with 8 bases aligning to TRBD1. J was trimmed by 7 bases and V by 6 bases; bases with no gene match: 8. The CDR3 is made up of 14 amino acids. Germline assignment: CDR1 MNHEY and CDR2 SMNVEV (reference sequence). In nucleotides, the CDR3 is TGTGCCAGCAGGGGTCAGGGGGCGAATAATGAGCAGTTCTTC. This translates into CASRGQGANNEQFF.

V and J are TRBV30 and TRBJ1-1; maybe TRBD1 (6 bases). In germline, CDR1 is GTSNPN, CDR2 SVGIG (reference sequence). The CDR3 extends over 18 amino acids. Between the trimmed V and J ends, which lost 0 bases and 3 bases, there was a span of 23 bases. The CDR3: CAWSVLDSLGAGDTEAFF. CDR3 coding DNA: TGTGCCTGGAGTGTACTGGACAGCTTGGGGGCCGGGGACACTGAAGCTTTCTTT. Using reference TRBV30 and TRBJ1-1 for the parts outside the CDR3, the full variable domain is SQTIHQWPATLVQPVGSPLSLECTVEGTSNPNLYWYRQAAGRGLQLLFYSVGIGQISSEVPQNLSASRPQDRQFILSSKKLLLSDSGFYLCAWSVLDSLGAGDTEAFFGQGTRLTVV.

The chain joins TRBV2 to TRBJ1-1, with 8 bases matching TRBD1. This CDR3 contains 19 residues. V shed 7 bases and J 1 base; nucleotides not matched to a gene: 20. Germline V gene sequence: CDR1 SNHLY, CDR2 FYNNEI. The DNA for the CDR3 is TGTGCCAGCATAGCCGCAGGGGGCGAGGGGAATGGGTGGAACACTGAAGCTTTCTTT. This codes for CASIAAGGEGNGWNTEAFF.

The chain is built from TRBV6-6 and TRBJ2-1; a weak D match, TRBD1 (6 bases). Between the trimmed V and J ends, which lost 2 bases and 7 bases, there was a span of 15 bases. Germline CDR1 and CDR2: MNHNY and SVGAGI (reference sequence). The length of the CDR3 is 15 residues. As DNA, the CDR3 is TGTGCCAGCAGTTACCCAAGTAGACAGGTTAATGAGCAGTTCTTC. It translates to CASSYPSRQVNEQFF.

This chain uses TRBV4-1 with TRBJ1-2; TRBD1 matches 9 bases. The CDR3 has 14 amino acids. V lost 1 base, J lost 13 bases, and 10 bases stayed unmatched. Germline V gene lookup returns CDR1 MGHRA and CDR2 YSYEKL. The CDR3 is CASSQGGTGGLVTF. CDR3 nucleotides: TGCGCCAGCAGCCAAGGTGGTACAGGGGGCTTAGTCACCTTC.

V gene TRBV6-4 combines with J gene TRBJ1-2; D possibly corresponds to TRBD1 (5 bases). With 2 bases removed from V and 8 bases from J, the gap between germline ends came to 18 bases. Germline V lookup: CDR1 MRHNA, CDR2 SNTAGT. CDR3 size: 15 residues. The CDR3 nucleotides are TGTGCCAGCAGTGACCCAAGCGCGGGGGTGGGCGGCTACACCTTC. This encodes CASSDPSAGVGGYTF.

The DNA of the CDR3 is TGTGCCAGCAGCTTAGCGGCAGGGGGTAGCTACGAGCAGTACTTC. Protein: CASSLAAGGSYEQYF. V gene TRBV11-1 combines with J gene TRBJ2-7, with 7 positions matching TRBD1. The V gene end was trimmed by 0 bases and the J gene end by 3 bases; junction bases not matched to a gene: 5. The CDR3 runs 15 residues. Germline assignment: CDR1 SGHAT and CDR2 FQDESV (reference sequence).

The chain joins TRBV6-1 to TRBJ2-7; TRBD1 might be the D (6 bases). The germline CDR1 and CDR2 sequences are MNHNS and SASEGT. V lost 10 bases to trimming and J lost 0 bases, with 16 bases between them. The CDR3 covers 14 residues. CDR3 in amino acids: CATLLRGSSYEQYF. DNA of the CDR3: TGTGCCACCCTCCTCAGGGGCAGCTCCTACGAGCAGTACTTC.

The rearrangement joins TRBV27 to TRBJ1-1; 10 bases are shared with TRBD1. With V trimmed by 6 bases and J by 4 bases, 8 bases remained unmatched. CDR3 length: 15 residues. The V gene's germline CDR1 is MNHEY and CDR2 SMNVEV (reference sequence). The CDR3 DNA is TGTGCCAGCAGCTCAACTCGGGACAGGGGCACTGAAGCTTTCTTT. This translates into CASSSTRDRGTEAFF.